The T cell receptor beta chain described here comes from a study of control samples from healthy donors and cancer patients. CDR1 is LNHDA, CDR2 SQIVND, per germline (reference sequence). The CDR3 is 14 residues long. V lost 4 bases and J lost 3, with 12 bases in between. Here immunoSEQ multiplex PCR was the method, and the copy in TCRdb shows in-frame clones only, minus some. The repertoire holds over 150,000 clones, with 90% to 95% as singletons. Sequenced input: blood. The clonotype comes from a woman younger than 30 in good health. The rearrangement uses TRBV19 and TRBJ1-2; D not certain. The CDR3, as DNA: TGTGCCAGTAGTACCCTGGACGGAGACTATGGCTACACCTTC. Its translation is CASSTLDGDYGYTF.